Below are 5 T cell receptor beta chains sequenced from a single sample in a study of cytomegalovirus exposure and HLA in healthy donors. Sequenced by immunoSEQ multiplex PCR; TCRdb stores in-frame clones only, minus some. Here the sample spans under 65,000 clones, 95% being singletons. What was sequenced was PBMCs. The receptors come from a woman aged 18 to 35 in good health and CMV-seropositive.

The rearrangement links TRBV6-6 to TRBJ2-2, with 7 nucleotides matching TRBD1. The CDR3 totals 14 residues. Germline V gene data show CDR1 as MNHNY and CDR2 as SVGAGI (reference sequence). V trimming: 7 bases; J trimming: 1 base; junction bases outside the gene matches: 3. DNA of the CDR3: TGTGCCAGCATAGACAGGGAGAACACCGGGGAGCTGTTTTTT. This encodes CASIDRENTGELFF.

This clone was seen just once. The V and J genes are TRBV28 and TRBJ2-5; D remains ambiguous. CDR1 is MDHEN, CDR2 SYDVKM, per germline. Trimming left V 4 bases short and J 4 bases short, with 4 bases between. The CDR3 consists of 11 residues. The CDR3 spells CASSWAETQYF. CDR3 nucleotides: TGTGCCAGCAGTTGGGCAGAGACCCAGTACTTC.

V is TRBV28 and J is TRBJ2-5; 11 nucleotides align to TRBD2. V lost 6 bases, J lost 5 bases, and 20 bases stayed unmatched. The CDR3 covers 19 residues. The germline V gene has CDR1 MDHEN and CDR2 SYDVKM. The CDR3 loop is CASSLATSGIPRPSETQYF. The CDR3 nucleotides read TGTGCCAGCAGCCTGGCGACTAGCGGGATACCTCGACCAAGCGAGACCCAGTACTTC.

The chain carries TRBV7-2 and TRBJ1-2; D is perhaps TRBD1 (6 bases). Germline V gene data show CDR1 as SGHTA and CDR2 as FQGNSA. There are 14 residues in the CDR3. Trimming took 5 bases from V and 5 from J, leaving 15 bases between them. CDR3 sequence: CASSLMGAPYGYTF. The CDR3 DNA is TGTGCCAGCAGCCTAATGGGGGCCCCGTATGGCTACACCTTC.

The V and J genes are TRBV15 and TRBJ2-7; 8 nucleotides line up with TRBD2. Trimming at V came to 4 bases and at J to 4 bases, leaving 6 bases not matched to a gene. Germline lookup yields CDR1 LNHNV and CDR2 YYDKDF (reference sequence). The length of the CDR3 is 14 residues. The CDR3 spells CATSMRGDLYEQYF. The CDR3 bases are TGTGCCACCAGCATGCGGGGGGACCTATACGAGCAGTACTTC.